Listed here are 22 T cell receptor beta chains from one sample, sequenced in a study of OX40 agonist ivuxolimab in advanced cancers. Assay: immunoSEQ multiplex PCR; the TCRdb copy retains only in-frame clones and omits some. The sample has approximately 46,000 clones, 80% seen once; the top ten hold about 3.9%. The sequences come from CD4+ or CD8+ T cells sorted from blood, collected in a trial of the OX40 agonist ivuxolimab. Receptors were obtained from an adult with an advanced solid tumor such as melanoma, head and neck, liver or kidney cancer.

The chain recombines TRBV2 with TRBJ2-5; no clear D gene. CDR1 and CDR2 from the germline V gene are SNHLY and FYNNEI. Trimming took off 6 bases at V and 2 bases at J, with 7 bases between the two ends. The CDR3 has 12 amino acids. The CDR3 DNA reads TGTGCCAGCAGCCCGATTCAAGAGACCCAGTACTTC. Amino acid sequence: CASSPIQETQYF. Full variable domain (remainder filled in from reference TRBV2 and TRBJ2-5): EPEVTQTPSHQVTQMGQEVILRCVPISNHLYFYWYRQILGQKVEFLVSFYNNEISEKSEIFDDQFSVERPDGSNFTLKIRSTKLEDSAMYFCASSPIQETQYFGPGTRLLVL.

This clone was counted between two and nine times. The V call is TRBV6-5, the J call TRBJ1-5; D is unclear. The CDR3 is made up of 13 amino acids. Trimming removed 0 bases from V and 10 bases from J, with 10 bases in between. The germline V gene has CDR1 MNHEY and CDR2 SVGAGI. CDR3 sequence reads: CASSYSNGLPQHF. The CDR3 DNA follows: TGTGCCAGCAGTTACTCAAACGGCTTACCCCAGCATTTT.

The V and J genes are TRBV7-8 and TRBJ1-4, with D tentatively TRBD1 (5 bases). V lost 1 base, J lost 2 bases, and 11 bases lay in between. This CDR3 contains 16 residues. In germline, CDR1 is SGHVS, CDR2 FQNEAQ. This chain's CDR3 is CASSLERGRTNEKLFF. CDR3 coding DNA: TGTGCCAGCAGCTTAGAAAGGGGCAGGACTAATGAAAAACTGTTTTTT.

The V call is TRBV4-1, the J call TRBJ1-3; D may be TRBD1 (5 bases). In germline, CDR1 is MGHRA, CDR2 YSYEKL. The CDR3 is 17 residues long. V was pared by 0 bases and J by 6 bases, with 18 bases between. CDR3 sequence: CASSQERSGGFVNTIYF. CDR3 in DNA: TGCGCCAGCAGCCAAGAAAGATCCGGGGGGTTTGTAAACACCATATATTTT.

The CDR3 DNA sequence: TGTGCCAGCAGCTTGGACACCCGGGGGGGAGACTATGGCTACACCTTC. Translation: CASSLDTRGGDYGYTF. The V call is TRBV7-8, the J call TRBJ1-2; a possible D gene is TRBD1 (5 bases). Germline values: CDR1 SGHVS, CDR2 FQNEAQ. V was pared by 3 bases and J by 3 bases, with 17 bases between. The CDR3 sequence is 16 residues long. Looking up the rest from reference TRBV7-8 and TRBJ1-2 gives the full variable domain: GAGVSQSPRYKVAKRGQDVALRCDPISGHVSLFWYQQALGQGPEFLTYFQNEAQLDKSGLPSDRFFAERPEGSVSTLKIQRTQQEDSAVYLCASSLDTRGGDYGYTFGSGTRLTVV.

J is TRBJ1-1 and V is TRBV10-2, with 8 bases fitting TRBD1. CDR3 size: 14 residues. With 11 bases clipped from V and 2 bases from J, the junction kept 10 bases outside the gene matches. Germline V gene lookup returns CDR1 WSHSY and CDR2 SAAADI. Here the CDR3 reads CAAFRQGRNTEAFF. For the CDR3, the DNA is TGCGCCGCCTTCCGACAGGGGCGTAACACTGAAGCTTTCTTT.

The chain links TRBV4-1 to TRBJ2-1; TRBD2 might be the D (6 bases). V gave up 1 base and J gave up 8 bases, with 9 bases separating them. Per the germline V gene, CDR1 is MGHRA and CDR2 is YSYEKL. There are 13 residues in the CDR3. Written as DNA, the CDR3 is TGCGCCAGCAGCCAAGTTAGGGACTATGAGCAGTTCTTC. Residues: CASSQVRDYEQFF.

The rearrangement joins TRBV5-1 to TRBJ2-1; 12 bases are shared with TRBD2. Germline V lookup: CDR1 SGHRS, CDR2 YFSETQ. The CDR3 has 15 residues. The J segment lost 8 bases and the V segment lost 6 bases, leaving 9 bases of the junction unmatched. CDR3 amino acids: CASMQALAGGDEQFF. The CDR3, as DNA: TGCGCCAGCATGCAGGCTCTAGCGGGAGGGGATGAGCAGTTCTTC.

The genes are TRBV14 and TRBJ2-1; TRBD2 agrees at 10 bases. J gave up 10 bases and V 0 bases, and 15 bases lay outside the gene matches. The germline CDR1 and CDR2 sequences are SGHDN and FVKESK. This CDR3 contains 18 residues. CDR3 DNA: TGTGCCAGCAGCCAAGAAAGGGTGAGACTAGCGGGTTTCGGAGAGCAGTTCTTC. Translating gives CASSQERVRLAGFGEQFF.

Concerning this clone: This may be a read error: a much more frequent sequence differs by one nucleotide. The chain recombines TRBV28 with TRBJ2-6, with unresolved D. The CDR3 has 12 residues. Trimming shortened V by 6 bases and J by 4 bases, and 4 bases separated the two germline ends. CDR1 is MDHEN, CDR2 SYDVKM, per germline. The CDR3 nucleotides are TGTGCCAGCAGGGCCGGGGCCAACGTCCTGACTTTC. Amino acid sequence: CASRAGANVLTF.

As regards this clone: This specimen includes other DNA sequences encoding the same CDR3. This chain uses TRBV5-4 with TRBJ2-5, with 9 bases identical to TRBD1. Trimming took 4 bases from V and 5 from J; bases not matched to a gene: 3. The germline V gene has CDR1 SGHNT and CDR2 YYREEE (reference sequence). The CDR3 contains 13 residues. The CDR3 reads CASSPGQGETQYF. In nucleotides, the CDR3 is TGTGCCAGCAGCCCGGGACAGGGTGAGACCCAGTACTTC. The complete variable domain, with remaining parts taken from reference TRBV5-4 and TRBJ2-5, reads ETGVTQSPTHLIKTRGQQVTLRCSSQSGHNTVSWYQQALGQGPQFIFQYYREEENGRGNFPPRFSGLQFPNYSSELNVNALELDDSALYLCASSPGQGETQYFGPGTRLLVL.

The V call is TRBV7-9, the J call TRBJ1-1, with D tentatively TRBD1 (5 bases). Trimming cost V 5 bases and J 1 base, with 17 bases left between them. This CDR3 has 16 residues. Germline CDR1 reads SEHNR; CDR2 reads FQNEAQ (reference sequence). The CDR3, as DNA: TGTGCCAGCAGCGCTTGGAAAGGGGAGCGGAACACTGAAGCTTTCTTT. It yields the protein CASSAWKGERNTEAFF.

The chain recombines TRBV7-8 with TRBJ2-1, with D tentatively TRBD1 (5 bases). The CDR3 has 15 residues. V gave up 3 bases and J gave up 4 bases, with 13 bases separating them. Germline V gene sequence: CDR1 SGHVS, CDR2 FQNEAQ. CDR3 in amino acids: CASSFRQGRYNEQFF. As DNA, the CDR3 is TGTGCCAGCAGCTTTAGGCAGGGAAGGTACAATGAGCAGTTCTTC. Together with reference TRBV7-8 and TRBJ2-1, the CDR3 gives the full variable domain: GAGVSQSPRYKVAKRGQDVALRCDPISGHVSLFWYQQALGQGPEFLTYFQNEAQLDKSGLPSDRFFAERPEGSVSTLKIQRTQQEDSAVYLCASSFRQGRYNEQFFGPGTRLTVL.

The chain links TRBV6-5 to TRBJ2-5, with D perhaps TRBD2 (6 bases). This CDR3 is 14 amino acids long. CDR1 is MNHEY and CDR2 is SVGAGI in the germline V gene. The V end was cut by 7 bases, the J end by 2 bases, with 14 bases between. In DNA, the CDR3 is TGTGCCAGCACAGCAGGGACTCGGCAAGAGACCCAGTACTTC. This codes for CASTAGTRQETQYF.

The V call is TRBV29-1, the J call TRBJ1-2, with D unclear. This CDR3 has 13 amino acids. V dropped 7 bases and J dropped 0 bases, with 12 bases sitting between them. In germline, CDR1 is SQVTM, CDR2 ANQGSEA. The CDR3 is CSAYVVTNYGYTF. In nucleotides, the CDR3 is TGCAGCGCCTACGTCGTTACTAACTATGGCTACACCTTC.

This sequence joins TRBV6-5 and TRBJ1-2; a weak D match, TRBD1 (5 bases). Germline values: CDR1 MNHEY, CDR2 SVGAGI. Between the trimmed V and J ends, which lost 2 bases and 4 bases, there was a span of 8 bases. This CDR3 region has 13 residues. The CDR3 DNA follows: TGTGCCAGCAGTTACGACAGTGGCTATGGCTACACCTTC. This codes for CASSYDSGYGYTF.

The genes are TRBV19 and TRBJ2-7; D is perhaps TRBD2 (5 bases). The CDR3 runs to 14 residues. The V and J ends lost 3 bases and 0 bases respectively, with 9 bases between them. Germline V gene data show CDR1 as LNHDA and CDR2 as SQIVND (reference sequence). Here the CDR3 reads CASSIQRGSYEQYF. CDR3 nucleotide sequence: TGTGCCAGTAGTATCCAACGGGGCTCCTACGAGCAGTACTTC.

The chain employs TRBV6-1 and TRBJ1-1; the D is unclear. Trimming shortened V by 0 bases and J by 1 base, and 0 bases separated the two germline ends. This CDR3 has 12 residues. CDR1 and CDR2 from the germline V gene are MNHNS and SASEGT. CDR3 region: CASSEANTEAFF. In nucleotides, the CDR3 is TGTGCCAGCAGTGAAGCGAACACTGAAGCTTTCTTT.

CDR3 nucleotide sequence: TGTGCCAGCAGCTGGGGACAGACAACTAATGAAAAACTGTTTTTT. Its translation is CASSWGQTTNEKLFF. This chain uses TRBV5-6 with TRBJ1-4; 7 bases are a match to TRBD1. The V gene's germline CDR1 is SGHDT and CDR2 YYEEEE. The J segment lost 0 bases and the V segment lost 3 bases, leaving 2 bases of the junction unmatched. The CDR3 runs 15 residues. Full variable domain (remainder filled in from reference TRBV5-6 and TRBJ1-4): DAGVTQSPTHLIKTRGQQVTLRCSPKSGHDTVSWYQQALGQGPQFIFQYYEEEERQRGNFPDRFSGHQFPNYSSELNVNALLLGDSALYLCASSWGQTTNEKLFFGSGTQLSVL.

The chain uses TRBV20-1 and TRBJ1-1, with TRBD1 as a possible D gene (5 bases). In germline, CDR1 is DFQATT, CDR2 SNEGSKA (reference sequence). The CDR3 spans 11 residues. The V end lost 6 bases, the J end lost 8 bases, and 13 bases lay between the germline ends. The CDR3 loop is CSAARWGEAFF. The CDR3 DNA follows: TGCAGTGCCGCCCGGTGGGGGGAAGCTTTCTTT.

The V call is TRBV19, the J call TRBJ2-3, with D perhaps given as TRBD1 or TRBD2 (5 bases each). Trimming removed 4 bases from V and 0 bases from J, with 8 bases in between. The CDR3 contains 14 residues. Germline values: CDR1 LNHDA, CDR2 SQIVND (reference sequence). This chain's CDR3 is CASSTGPSTDTQYF. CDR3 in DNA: TGTGCCAGTAGTACGGGACCAAGCACAGATACGCAGTATTTT.

CDR3 sequence (DNA): TGTGCCGGACAAAGGGAATATGGCTACAATGAGCAGTTCTTC. Translating it yields CAGQREYGYNEQFF. This rearrangement joins TRBV6-1 to TRBJ2-1, with D maybe TRBD1 (5 bases). In germline, CDR1 is MNHNS, CDR2 SASEGT. Trimming cost V 11 bases and J 3 bases, with 17 bases left between them. CDR3 length: 14 amino acids.